This TCR beta chain was captured by sequencing in a study of regulatory T cells in long-lasting Graves disease. Study-wide points: Among the persistent patients, approximately 2,900 public clonotypes were shared, more than the approximately 960 shared among new patients. Patients with persistent disease showed a bias toward TRBV28, TRBJ1-2 and TRBJ2-5.

Points on this clonotype: Its cognate antigen is unknown. A single base separates this from a much larger clone, so it may be a read error.

CDR1 and CDR2 from the germline V gene are PRHDT and FYEKMQ (reference sequence). The CDR3 has 15 amino acids. V was cut by 10 bases and J by 6 bases, with 22 bases left in between. The time point here: newly diagnosed GD, antithyroid drugs for less than 3 months. After RNA was extracted from PBMCs, the TCR library was made from it. Per American Thyroid Association guidelines, Graves' disease was diagnosed. Sequencing libraries for TCR beta were prepared with iRepertoire HTBI primers and Arm-PCR of CDR3 regions. TCRdb re-analysed the multiplex PCR reads in MiXCR, keeping a single row per CDR3 protein. The table includes 520,000 or so distinct CDR3 sequences, around 11% detected once. These same records also appear under a second study, on T cells in Graves' hyperthyroidism and ophthalmopathy. That report adds: First-round RT-PCR of the TCR CDR3 relied on the HTBI primer set.

The sequence was obtained from a woman aged 25-40 years with Graves disease. The source material was peripheral blood mononuclear cells (PBMCs), sampled at new diagnosis, from a patient treated with antithyroid drugs. The gene calls are TRBV13 and TRBJ2-1; a possible D gene is TRBD2 (6 bases). The CDR3 nucleotides are TGTGCCACCCTTCCTTCGGTGGAGGGGAGCAATGAGCAGTTCTTC. It codes for CATLPSVEGSNEQFF.